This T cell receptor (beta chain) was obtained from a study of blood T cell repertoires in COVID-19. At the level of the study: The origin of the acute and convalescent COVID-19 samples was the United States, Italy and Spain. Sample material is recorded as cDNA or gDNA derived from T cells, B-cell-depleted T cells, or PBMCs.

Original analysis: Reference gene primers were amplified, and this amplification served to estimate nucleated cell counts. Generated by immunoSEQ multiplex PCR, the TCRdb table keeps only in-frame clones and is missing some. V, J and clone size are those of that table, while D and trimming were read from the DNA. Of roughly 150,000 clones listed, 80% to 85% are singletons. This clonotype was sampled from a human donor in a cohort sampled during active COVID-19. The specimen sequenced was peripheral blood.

The CDR3 loop reads CASSLGTYEQYF. DNA of the CDR3: TGTGCCAGCAGCCTAGGAACATACGAGCAGTACTTC. V is TRBV11-2 and J is TRBJ2-7; D not certain. The CDR3 is 12 residues long. Germline V CDR1 and CDR2: SGHAT, FQNNGV. V lost 5 bases and J 4 bases, leaving 9 bases between the germline ends.